Below, 27 T cell receptor beta chains from the same sample are listed, as sequenced in a study of OX40 agonist ivuxolimab in advanced cancers. The assay was immunoSEQ multiplex PCR, and TCRdb's table has in-frame clones only and misses some. In the table there are about 27,000 clones, around 86% of which are singletons. The specimen comprised CD4+ or CD8+ T cells sorted from blood, sampled in a trial of the OX40 agonist ivuxolimab. The receptors originated from an adult with an advanced solid tumor such as melanoma, head and neck, liver or kidney cancer.

The sample holds a few counts of this clone. The rearrangement links TRBV7-6 to TRBJ1-3; no clear D gene. This CDR3 spans 13 amino acids. Germline V gene lookup returns CDR1 SGHVS and CDR2 FNYEAQ. The germline V and J ends were trimmed by 5 bases and 3 bases, with 8 bases remaining between them. Here the CDR3 reads CASSPLYGNTIYF. CDR3 sequence (DNA): TGTGCCAGCAGCCCTCTCTATGGAAACACCATATATTTT.

The chain joins TRBV28 to TRBJ1-3; no clear D gene. The germline gives CDR1 MDHEN, CDR2 SYDVKM. This CDR3 contains 14 residues. Trimming shortened V by 2 bases and J by 1 base, and 6 bases separated the two germline ends. The CDR3 is CASSLPFSGNTIYF. The DNA for the CDR3 is TGTGCCAGCAGTTTACCGTTTTCTGGAAACACCATATATTTT.

J is TRBJ1-5 and V is TRBV19; unclear D gene. The V end lost 3 bases, the J end lost 6 bases, and 15 bases lay between the germline ends. The length of the CDR3 is 15 residues. In germline, CDR1 is LNHDA, CDR2 SQIVND (reference sequence). CDR3 loop: CASSMGWGVIQPQHF. Here the CDR3 DNA reads TGTGCCAGTAGTATGGGGTGGGGTGTAATTCAGCCCCAGCATTTT.

This clone has only a few counts. The genes are TRBV28 and TRBJ1-4, with D perhaps matching TRBD1 (6 bases). Deletions cut 1 base from V and 3 bases from J, with 18 bases between. This CDR3 region has 18 residues. Germline V gives CDR1 MDHEN, CDR2 SYDVKM. The DNA of the CDR3 is TGTGCCAGCAGTTTATTGTACGGGGGGGCGCTGGCTAATGAAAAACTGTTTTTT. Protein sequence: CASSLLYGGALANEKLFF.

The chain is built from TRBV29-1 and TRBJ2-7; 10 nucleotides agree with TRBD1. Trimming at V came to 1 base and at J to 2 bases, leaving 2 bases not matched to a gene. The CDR3 consists of 14 residues. CDR1 and CDR2 (germline): SQVTM, ANQGSEA. The CDR3 sequence: CSVEGDRGTYEQYF. CDR3 nucleotides: TGCAGCGTTGAAGGGGACAGGGGCACCTACGAGCAGTACTTC.

This chain uses TRBV7-9 with TRBJ1-5; TRBD1 is a possible D gene (6 bases). The CDR3 runs to 16 residues. The V and J ends lost 1 base and 0 bases respectively, with 10 bases between them. Germline V gives CDR1 SEHNR, CDR2 FQNEAQ (reference sequence). The CDR3 DNA follows: TGTGCCAGCAGCTTAGGGGAGGGGGTTAGCAATCAGCCCCAGCATTTT. The encoded protein is CASSLGEGVSNQPQHF.

This chain connects TRBV7-6 to TRBJ2-1; D is perhaps TRBD1 (5 bases). V lost 5 bases and J 2 bases, leaving 13 bases between the germline ends. This CDR3 is 15 amino acids long. Germline CDR1 and CDR2: SGHVS and FNYEAQ. This chain's CDR3 is CASSTDTIPYNEQFF. Here the CDR3 DNA reads TGTGCCAGCAGCACGGACACAATCCCCTACAATGAGCAGTTCTTC.

V gene TRBV6-6 combines with J gene TRBJ1-3; 8 bases agree with TRBD1. From germline, CDR1 is MNHNY and CDR2 SVGAGI (reference sequence). V was clipped by 8 bases and J by 4 bases; unmatched bases: 7. The CDR3 totals 14 residues. The CDR3 bases are TGTGCCAGCCACGACAGGGGTGGAGGAAACACCATATATTTT. Translated, it gives CASHDRGGGNTIYF.

CDR3: CASSLAGGSTDTQYF. DNA for the CDR3: TGTGCCAGCAGCCTAGCGGGGGGAAGCACAGATACGCAGTATTTT. The chain is built from TRBV7-3 and TRBJ2-3, with 11 bases lining up with TRBD2. Germline V gene lookup returns CDR1 SGHTA and CDR2 FQGTGA. The V and J ends lost 5 bases and 0 bases, in that order; junction bases with no gene match: 1. The CDR3 is 15 residues long.

This clone was seen once. The chain has TRBV11-2 and TRBJ2-7, with 8 bases fitting TRBD2. From germline, CDR1 is SGHAT and CDR2 FQNNGV. J gave up 0 bases and V 0 bases, and 16 bases lay outside the gene matches. This CDR3 spans 20 amino acids. The CDR3 loop reads CASSLEWGAAGGEHSYEQYF. The CDR3 DNA reads TGTGCCAGCAGCTTAGAGTGGGGCGCGGCGGGAGGAGAGCACTCCTACGAGCAGTACTTC.

The V and J genes are TRBV19 and TRBJ2-5; either TRBD1 or TRBD2 may fit D (5 bases each). CDR1 is LNHDA and CDR2 is SQIVND in the germline V gene (reference sequence). CDR3 length: 14 amino acids. The germline V and J ends were trimmed by 2 bases and 1 base, with 8 bases remaining between them. This CDR3 is CASSISGGQETQYF. DNA of the CDR3: TGTGCCAGTAGTATAAGTGGGGGCCAAGAGACCCAGTACTTC. Variable domain in full (rest from reference TRBV19 and TRBJ2-5): DGGITQSPKYLFRKEGQNVTLSCEQNLNHDAMYWYRQDPGQGLRLIYYSQIVNDFQKGDIAEGYSVSREKKESFPLTVTSAQKNPTAFYLCASSISGGQETQYFGPGTRLLVL.

This sequence joins TRBV28 and TRBJ1-5, with a weak D call TRBD1 (6 bases). This CDR3 contains 14 residues. Trimming shortened V by 5 bases and J by 5 bases, and 13 bases separated the two germline ends. CDR1 is MDHEN and CDR2 is SYDVKM in the germline V gene. CDR3 nucleotide sequence: TGTGCCAGCAGTCCAGGGGCGACCCATCAGCCCCAGCATTTT. It is translated as CASSPGATHQPQHF. The complete variable domain, with remaining parts taken from reference TRBV28 and TRBJ1-5, reads DVKVTQSSRYLVKRTGEKVFLECVQDMDHENMFWYRQDPGLGLRLIYFSYDVKMKEKGDIPEGYSVSREKKERFSLILESASTNQTSMYLCASSPGATHQPQHFGDGTRLSIL.

A few counts support this clone. The chain joins TRBV7-8 to TRBJ2-7, with 11 bases matching TRBD2. This CDR3 comprises 20 residues. Germline values: CDR1 SGHVS, CDR2 FQNEAQ. The trim removed 5 bases at V and 1 base at J, leaving 19 bases unmatched. CDR3 region: CASSPAGTSGSRFGSYEQYF. CDR3 bases: TGTGCCAGCAGCCCCGCCGGGACTAGCGGTTCACGCTTTGGGTCCTACGAGCAGTACTTC.

This clone occurred a few times. The chain carries TRBV5-1 and TRBJ2-5; D gene uncertain. Between the trimmed V and J ends, which lost 5 bases and 5 bases, there was a span of 13 bases. Germline CDR1 SGHRS, CDR2 YFSETQ. This CDR3 contains 13 residues. The CDR3 DNA reads as TGCGCCAGCAGACCGGCTGGTTGGGAGACCCAGTACTTC. This codes for CASRPAGWETQYF.

The chain couples TRBV5-1 to TRBJ1-6; the D gene is possibly TRBD1 (5 bases). The germline V and J ends were trimmed by 3 bases and 12 bases, with 10 bases remaining between them. Germline values: CDR1 SGHRS, CDR2 YFSETQ. The CDR3 loop spans 12 amino acids. CDR3 nucleotide sequence: TGCGCCAGCAGCTCCCTAGGGGAACCCCTCCACTTT. Translated, it gives CASSSLGEPLHF.

The chain is built from TRBV6-6 and TRBJ2-5; D gene unclear. Trimming removed 2 bases from V and 4 bases from J, with 5 bases in between. This CDR3 spans 12 amino acids. From germline, CDR1 is MNHNY and CDR2 SVGAGI (reference sequence). The CDR3 loop is CASSYALETQYF. The CDR3 DNA sequence: TGTGCCAGCAGTTACGCCTTAGAGACCCAGTACTTC.

V and J are TRBV29-1 and TRBJ2-5, with D tentatively TRBD2 (5 bases). The ends were cut back, 2 bases at V and 3 bases at J, with 7 bases in the middle. The CDR3 is made up of 12 amino acids. Germline V CDR1 and CDR2: SQVTM, ANQGSEA. The CDR3 protein is CSVEIGEETQYF. In nucleotides, the CDR3 is TGCAGCGTTGAAATCGGGGAAGAGACCCAGTACTTC.

The rearrangement uses TRBV2 and TRBJ2-5, with 12 bases identical to TRBD1. The end of the DNA fits TRBJ2-7 better, so the J call may be wrong. This CDR3 is built from 15 residues. Germline V gene lookup returns CDR1 SNHLY and CDR2 FYNNEI. The CDR3 bases are TGTGCCAGCAGGGGACAGGGGGCTGGGATCTACGAGCAGTACTTC. This encodes CASRGQGAGIYEQYF.

The rearrangement uses TRBV6-5 and TRBJ2-7; TRBD1 matches 8 bases. The CDR3 has 13 amino acids. After removal of 4 bases from V and 5 bases from J, the junction contained 4 bases not matched to a gene. Germline V gene sequence: CDR1 MNHEY, CDR2 SVGAGI. The CDR3 DNA reads TGTGCCAGCAGTTTCCAGGACAGGGACGAGCAGTACTTC. Amino acids: CASSFQDRDEQYF.

This sequence joins TRBV19 and TRBJ2-3, with D unresolved. Trimming removed 9 bases from V and 6 bases from J, with 28 bases in between. This CDR3 contains 17 residues. Germline V gene lookup returns CDR1 LNHDA and CDR2 SQIVND (reference sequence). DNA of the CDR3: TGTGCCAGCTCCAGGTGGCTCGTGACCCAAGGATCGGATACGCAGTATTTT. Its protein product is CASSRWLVTQGSDTQYF.

The chain recombines TRBV14 with TRBJ1-2; TRBD1 might be the D (5 bases). The V end was cut by 4 bases, the J end by 2 bases, with 14 bases between. The CDR3 runs to 15 residues. Germline CDR1 reads SGHDN; CDR2 reads FVKESK. The CDR3 DNA is TGTGCCAGCAGCCTGAGCCCCTGGGACAACTATGGCTACACCTTC. It is translated as CASSLSPWDNYGYTF.

This clone was picked up a small number of times. The J gene is TRBJ2-1, the V gene TRBV5-8; no clear D gene. V lost 2 bases, J lost 2 bases, and 8 bases lay in between. This CDR3 is built from 14 residues. Germline lookup yields CDR1 SGHTS and CDR2 YDEGEE. DNA of the CDR3: TGTGCCAGCAGCTTTCCCTCTACCTACAATGAGCAGTTCTTC. It yields the protein CASSFPSTYNEQFF.

The chain couples TRBV5-1 to TRBJ2-2; D gene unclear. Trimming shortened V by 4 bases and J by 1 base, and 2 bases separated the two germline ends. The CDR3 runs 12 residues. Germline V gene sequence: CDR1 SGHRS, CDR2 YFSETQ. The CDR3 sequence: CASSGNTGELFF. CDR3 DNA sequence: TGCGCCAGCAGCGGGAACACCGGGGAGCTGTTTTTT.

Remarks on this clone: This is likely an artifact of a read error, given a far larger clone one base away. The chain is built from TRBV25-1 and TRBJ2-2; the match to TRBD1 covers 8 bases. Germline V gene data show CDR1 as MGHDK and CDR2 as SYGVNS. The CDR3 sequence is 16 residues long. The CDR3 here is CASSEFVTGDTGELCF. The CDR3 DNA is TGTGCCAGCAGTGAATTTGTGACAGGGGACACCGGGGAGCTGTGTTTT.

The rearrangement joins TRBV10-3 to TRBJ2-5, with TRBD2 matching over 7 bases. The J segment lost 2 bases and the V segment lost 2 bases, leaving 2 bases of the junction unmatched. Germline V gene sequence: CDR1 ENHRY, CDR2 SYGVKD. The CDR3 contains 14 residues. The CDR3, as DNA: TGTGCCATCAGTGAGGGGGGGGAGCAAGAGACCCAGTACTTC. Encoded protein: CAISEGGEQETQYF.

The genes are TRBV9 and TRBJ2-7, with TRBD1 matching over 7 bases. Per germline, CDR1 SGDLS and CDR2 YYNGEE. The CDR3 runs to 17 residues. V was pared by 6 bases and J by 2 bases, with 17 bases of the junction left unmatched. The CDR3, as DNA: TGTGCCAGCACCCCAGACAGGGTAGCAGCGGTCCCCTACGAGCAGTACTTC. Protein sequence: CASTPDRVAAVPYEQYF.

The J gene is TRBJ1-1, the V gene TRBV6-1; D possibly corresponds to TRBD1 (5 bases). There are 14 residues in the CDR3. Germline V CDR1 and CDR2: MNHNS, SASEGT. V was trimmed by 5 bases and J by 4 bases, leaving 14 bases between them. CDR3 DNA: TGTGCCAGCAGTTCCGGGACCACAACCACTGAAGCTTTCTTT. Translation gives CASSSGTTTTEAFF.